Shown below are 32 T cell receptor beta chains from a single sample sequenced in a study of human T cells and chemical hapten exposure. The time point: patch test 1, 2 weeks after DPC sensitization. The treatment here: therapeutic diphenylcyclopropenone sensitization with weekly scalp DPC. TCRdb itself ran the RACE reads through MiXCR, one entry per CDR3 protein. The profile shows 120,000 or so distinct CDR3 sequences, about 13% of them singletons. Sequencing used whole blood, obtained in connection with sensitization to the hapten diphenylcyclopropenone (DPC). All receptors derive from a man aged 18 to 29 with alopecia areata. Some clones in this sample may be carry-over from other donors' samples.

This rearrangement joins TRBV11-2 to TRBJ1-3; 9 bases match TRBD1. The CDR3 totals 15 residues. Germline CDR1 is SGHAT and CDR2 is FQNNGV. V gave up 3 bases and J gave up 2 bases; unmatched junction bases: 2. CDR3 sequence: CASSLGQGPGNTIYF. The CDR3 DNA reads TGTGCCAGCAGCTTGGGACAGGGTCCTGGAAACACCATATATTTT. Looking up the rest from reference TRBV11-2 and TRBJ1-3 gives the full variable domain: EAGVAQSPRYKIIEKRQSVAFWCNPISGHATLYWYQQILGQGPKLLIQFQNNGVVDDSQLPKDRFSAERLKGVDSTLKIQPAKLEDSAVYLCASSLGQGPGNTIYFGEGSWLTVV.

This chain joins TRBV7-9 and TRBJ2-5; possibly TRBD2 for D (5 bases). The germline V gene has CDR1 SEHNR and CDR2 FQNEAQ (reference sequence). The ends were cut back, 0 bases at V and 5 bases at J, with 16 bases in the middle. This CDR3 region has 16 residues. The CDR3 loop reads CASSLAPAGVGETQYF. In DNA form, the CDR3 reads TGTGCCAGCAGCTTAGCCCCAGCCGGGGTAGGGGAGACCCAGTACTTC.

This clonotype was picked up a small number of times. In DNA form, the CDR3 reads TGTGCCAGCAGCGTAGAAGTGACTAGCGGGGGATTCACAGATACGCAGTATTTT. Amino acids: CASSVEVTSGGFTDTQYF. This sequence joins TRBV9 and TRBJ2-3, with 12 bases aligning to TRBD2. CDR1 and CDR2 from the germline V gene are SGDLS and YYNGEE. V shed 0 bases, J shed 2 bases, and the junction held 7 bases outside the gene matches. The CDR3 consists of 18 residues.

This clonotype was seen more than once but under ten times. This chain connects TRBV24-1 to TRBJ2-1; 13 nucleotides match TRBD2. With 2 bases clipped from V and 0 bases from J, the junction kept 6 bases outside the gene matches. The CDR3 has 19 residues. The germline V gene has CDR1 KGHDR and CDR2 SFDVKD. This chain's CDR3 is CATSDSTSGGTSSYNEQFF. Written as DNA, the CDR3 is TGTGCCACCAGTGATTCGACTAGCGGGGGGACCAGCTCCTACAATGAGCAGTTCTTC.

This clonotype turned up a few times. The rearrangement joins TRBV6-2 or TRBV6-3 to TRBJ2-7, with D unclear. CDR1 and CDR2 from the germline V gene are MNHEY and SVGEGT. The CDR3 is 14 residues long. V lost 8 bases and J lost 1, with 15 bases in between. The CDR3 here is CASGDAGRSYEQYV. CDR3 coding DNA: TGTGCCAGCGGCGATGCAGGAAGATCCTACGAGCAGTACGTC.

The chain is built from TRBV4-1 and TRBJ2-6, with D perhaps TRBD2 (5 bases). The germline gives CDR1 MGHRA, CDR2 YSYEKL. Trimming removed 5 bases at V and 2 bases at J, with 16 bases between. There are 17 residues in the CDR3. The CDR3 DNA reads as TGCGCCAGCAGCACCCAGTCGGGGAAACCTGGGGCCAACGTCCTGACTTTC. It yields the protein CASSTQSGKPGANVLTF.

CDR3 residues: CASSERPGLGTQYF. CDR3 coding DNA: TGTGCCAGCAGCGAGAGACCGGGACTAGGTACGCAGTATTTT. The V gene is TRBV7-2, the J gene TRBJ2-3, with 8 bases identical to TRBD2. The CDR3 contains 14 residues. CDR1 and CDR2 (germline): SGHTA, FQGNSA. The J segment lost 8 bases and the V segment lost 5 bases, leaving 9 bases of the junction unmatched. Full variable domain (outside the CDR3, taken from reference TRBV7-2 and TRBJ2-3): GAGVSQSPSNKVTEKGKDVELRCDPISGHTALYWYRQSLGQGLEFLIYFQGNSAPDKSGLPSDRFSAERTGGSVSTLTIQRTQQEDSAVYLCASSERPGLGTQYFGPGTRLTVL.

This clonotype was seen a handful of times. The chain combines TRBV7-2 with TRBJ1-4; D remains ambiguous. V was pared by 5 bases and J by 6 bases, with 13 bases between. From germline, CDR1 is SGHTA and CDR2 FQGNSA. This CDR3 has 14 amino acids. The CDR3 DNA reads TGTGCCAGCAGCGCCACGGGTCCTCATGAAAAACTGTTTTTT. This gives the protein CASSATGPHEKLFF.

This chain joins TRBV29-1 and TRBJ2-5; a weak D match, TRBD2 (5 bases). V lost 0 bases, J lost 1 base, and 12 bases lay in between. The CDR3 loop spans 15 amino acids. Per the germline V gene, CDR1 is SQVTM and CDR2 is ANQGSEA. The CDR3 here is CSVEDSQEAQETQYF. The CDR3 nucleotides read TGCAGCGTTGAAGATAGCCAGGAGGCCCAAGAGACCCAGTACTTC.

A few counts support this clonotype. Here the CDR3 DNA reads TGTGCCAGCAGCGTAAACCCCATTATAGGGGGCTTAGTTGAAGCTTTCTTT. As protein: CASSVNPIIGGLVEAFF. The rearrangement uses TRBV9 and TRBJ1-1, with 7 nucleotides matching TRBD1. Germline CDR1 reads SGDLS; CDR2 reads YYNGEE. The V gene end was trimmed by 1 base and the J gene end by 7 bases; junction bases not matched to a gene: 16. The CDR3 covers 17 residues.

This clonotype was detected only a few times. The chain recombines TRBV5-3 with TRBJ1-6; 8 bases match TRBD1. TRBV5-3 is an open reading frame whose function is uncertain. This CDR3 has 15 amino acids. V was pared by 0 bases and J by 5 bases, with 1 base of the junction left unmatched. The CDR3 loop reads CARSLGTGNNSPLHF. CDR3 sequence (DNA): TGTGCCAGAAGCTTGGGGACAGGGAATAATTCACCCCTCCACTTT.

The rearrangement uses TRBV14 and TRBJ2-1; D remains ambiguous. The CDR3 is 15 residues long. CDR1 SGHDN and CDR2 FVKESK come from the germline V gene. Trimming cost V 2 bases and J 7 bases, with 15 bases left between them. DNA of the CDR3: TGTGCCAGCAGCCAAATGGACCGATCAGAGAATGAGCAGTTCTTC. It codes for CASSQMDRSENEQFF.

This clonotype was found a few times. The V gene is TRBV11-2, the J gene TRBJ1-4; tentative D call: TRBD1 (6 bases). Germline values: CDR1 SGHAT, CDR2 FQNNGV. The V end was cut by 7 bases, the J end by 10 bases, with 22 bases between. The CDR3 runs to 15 residues. As DNA, the CDR3 is TGTGCCAGCAAAGAATTCTTGGCAGGGGCCGGAAAACTGTTTTTT. As protein: CASKEFLAGAGKLFF.

CDR3 in amino acids: CASSHDDPGNTIYF. The CDR3 nucleotides read TGTGCCAGCAGTCACGACGATCCTGGAAACACCATATATTTT. This chain connects TRBV6-6 to TRBJ1-3; no clear D. The CDR3 runs to 14 residues. The germline gives CDR1 MNHNY, CDR2 SVGAGI (reference sequence). The germline V and J ends were trimmed by 5 bases and 2 bases, with 10 bases remaining between them.

This clonotype was seen many times. V and J are TRBV7-3 and TRBJ2-2, with D uncertain. Trimming removed 0 bases from V and 7 bases from J, with 6 bases in between. The CDR3 is 13 residues long. Germline V CDR1 and CDR2: SGHTA, FQGTGA. The CDR3 DNA reads as TGTGCCAGCAGCTTAACGTATGACGGGGAGCTGTTTTTT. Its translation is CASSLTYDGELFF.

This clonotype came up a few times. This chain connects TRBV6-4 to TRBJ1-1; 9 nucleotides line up with TRBD1. V lost 6 bases, J lost 5 bases, and 4 bases stayed unmatched. The CDR3 loop spans 13 amino acids. The germline V gene has CDR1 MRHNA and CDR2 SNTAGT. CDR3 nucleotide sequence: TGTGCCAGCAGGGGACAGGGACAGACTGAAGCTTTCTTT. The encoded protein is CASRGQGQTEAFF.

A few counts support this clonotype. The J gene is TRBJ2-7, the V gene TRBV6-1; possible D gene TRBD1, 6 bases. The V and J ends lost 7 bases and 3 bases respectively, with 16 bases between them. Germline V gene sequence: CDR1 MNHNS, CDR2 SASEGT. CDR3 length: 14 residues. The chain's CDR3 is CASTLGQFGYEQYF. The CDR3 region has the DNA TGTGCCAGCACCCTTGGACAGTTCGGCTACGAGCAGTACTTC.

V is TRBV4-3 and J is TRBJ2-2; D call uncertain. This CDR3 spans 16 amino acids. V was trimmed by 0 bases and J by 5 bases, leaving 13 bases between them. The germline V gene has CDR1 LGHNA and CDR2 YSLEER. As DNA, the CDR3 is TGCGCCAGCAGCCAAGATTTCGGCAGGCCAACCGGGGAGCTGTTTTTT. Encoded protein: CASSQDFGRPTGELFF.

The table lists this clonotype with many counts. V gene TRBV5-1 combines with J gene TRBJ1-3; weak D call: TRBD1 (5 bases). Germline CDR1 is SGHRS and CDR2 is YFSETQ. The CDR3 sequence is 17 residues long. V dropped 4 bases and J dropped 4 bases, with 21 bases sitting between them. The CDR3 here is CASSPGQVLADGNTIYF. CDR3 nucleotides: TGCGCCAGCAGCCCAGGACAAGTCCTCGCCGACGGAAACACCATATATTTT.

The chain joins TRBV4-2 to TRBJ2-1; 7 positions agree with TRBD1. The CDR3 is made up of 15 amino acids. J was trimmed by 6 bases and V by 5 bases; bases with no gene match: 10. Germline lookup yields CDR1 LGHNA and CDR2 YNFKEQ. DNA of the CDR3: TGTGCCAGCAGCGTTAGAACAGGGGTGGGCAATGAGCAGTTCTTC. Its protein is CASSVRTGVGNEQFF.

This clonotype was seen a handful of times. The rearrangement joins TRBV6-2 or TRBV6-3 to TRBJ2-7; the D is unclear. V was shortened by 6 bases and J by 2 bases, with 11 bases between the two germline ends. CDR3 length equals 13 residues. CDR1 is MNHEY, CDR2 SVGEGT, per germline. The CDR3 nucleotides are TGTGCCAGCAGCCTAATCGGGCCCTACGAGCAGTACTTC. This gives the protein CASSLIGPYEQYF.

The rearrangement links TRBV12-5 to TRBJ2-5, with 10 bases fitting TRBD1. This CDR3 is 17 amino acids long. The V and J ends lost 4 bases and 4 bases, in that order; junction bases with no gene match: 12. Germline V gene sequence: CDR1 LGHNT, CDR2 FRNRAP. DNA of the CDR3: TGTGCTAGTGGTTGGAAAAACTCCGGGACAGGGGTAGAGACCCAGTACTTC. The encoded protein is CASGWKNSGTGVETQYF.

This clonotype was seen repeatedly, ten times or more. This sequence joins TRBV7-2 and TRBJ2-2, with D possibly matching TRBD1 (5 bases). Germline V gene data show CDR1 as SGHTA and CDR2 as FQGNSA. The CDR3 contains 14 residues. Trimming cost V 4 bases and J 4 bases, with 10 bases left between them. CDR3: CASSSGRVTGELFF. The CDR3 bases are TGTGCCAGCAGCTCGGGCAGGGTCACCGGGGAGCTGTTTTTT.

The rearrangement links TRBV3-1 to TRBJ2-2; the match to TRBD2 covers 10 bases. The V gene end was trimmed by 4 bases and the J gene end by 10 bases; junction bases not matched to a gene: 12. The CDR3 spans 16 residues. Germline V CDR1 and CDR2: LGHDT, YNNKEL (reference sequence). The CDR3 sequence: CASSRLAGAQEEELFF. DNA of the CDR3: TGTGCCAGCAGCCGTCTAGCGGGGGCCCAAGAGGAGGAGCTGTTTTTT.

The V gene is TRBV5-4, the J gene TRBJ2-7; perhaps TRBD1 as D (5 bases). The CDR3 spans 14 residues. Germline values: CDR1 SGHNT, CDR2 YYREEE (reference sequence). V dropped 4 bases and J dropped 2 bases, with 13 bases sitting between them. CDR3 region: CASSEKGKPYEQYF. The CDR3 DNA sequence: TGTGCCAGCAGCGAGAAGGGGAAGCCCTACGAGCAGTACTTC.

Only a few counts were recorded for this clonotype. The chain couples TRBV10-2 to TRBJ1-5; D remains unclear. Germline V gene lookup returns CDR1 WSHSY and CDR2 SAAADI. V gave up 3 bases and J gave up 4 bases, with 7 bases separating them. CDR3 length: 13 residues. This CDR3 is CASSDGGNQPQHF. DNA of the CDR3: TGCGCCAGCAGTGATGGAGGAAATCAGCCCCAGCATTTT.

In this sample, this clonotype turned up a few times. V is TRBV6-6 and J is TRBJ2-3, with 12 bases aligning to TRBD2. CDR3 length equals 14 residues. V was clipped by 6 bases and J by 7 bases; unmatched bases: 5. Germline assignment: CDR1 MNHNY and CDR2 SVGAGI (reference sequence). The chain's CDR3 is CASRLAGGVYTQYF. The CDR3 coding sequence is TGTGCCAGCAGACTAGCGGGAGGTGTATATACGCAGTATTTT.

This clonotype showed up just a few times. V is TRBV5-5 and J is TRBJ1-3; possible D gene TRBD1, 5 bases. The CDR3 contains 15 residues. Between the trimmed V and J ends, which lost 0 bases and 2 bases, there was a span of 9 bases. Germline V CDR1 and CDR2: SGHKS, YYEKEE (reference sequence). The CDR3 reads CASSLEGRAGNTIYF. As DNA, the CDR3 is TGTGCCAGCAGCTTGGAGGGCAGGGCTGGAAACACCATATATTTT.

This clonotype was seen only a few times. J is TRBJ1-1 and V is TRBV13, with D uncertain. CDR1 and CDR2 (germline): PRHDT, FYEKMQ (reference sequence). Trimming left V 3 bases short and J 0 bases short, with 11 bases between. The CDR3 runs to 15 residues. This chain's CDR3 is CASSFLQQLNTEAFF. The CDR3 DNA reads as TGTGCCAGCAGCTTCCTGCAGCAATTGAACACTGAAGCTTTCTTT.

The chain carries TRBV5-1 and TRBJ1-1; D is unresolved. V was shortened by 4 bases and J by 0 bases, with 10 bases between the two germline ends. CDR1 is SGHRS, CDR2 YFSETQ, per germline. This CDR3 contains 14 residues. CDR3 in amino acids: CASSRRTVNTEAFF. The CDR3, as DNA: TGCGCCAGCAGCAGACGGACGGTGAACACTGAAGCTTTCTTT.

The genes are TRBV6-5 and TRBJ1-6; 7 bases align to TRBD1. The V segment lost 11 bases and the J segment 9 bases; nucleotides outside the gene matches: 10. The germline V gene encodes CDR1 MNHEY and CDR2 SVGAGI. There are 13 residues in the CDR3. The CDR3 spells CAGGDSETSPLHF. DNA for the CDR3: TGTGCCGGGGGGGACAGTGAAACTTCACCCCTCCACTTT.

There are a few counts of this clonotype. The chain links TRBV10-3 to TRBJ1-1; tentatively, D is TRBD1 (5 bases). The CDR3 covers 14 residues. Germline CDR1 and CDR2: ENHRY and SYGVKD. Trimming removed 4 bases at V and 0 bases at J, with 9 bases between. The CDR3: CAISAVGVNTEAFF. CDR3 nucleotides: TGTGCCATCAGTGCGGTAGGGGTGAACACTGAAGCTTTCTTT.